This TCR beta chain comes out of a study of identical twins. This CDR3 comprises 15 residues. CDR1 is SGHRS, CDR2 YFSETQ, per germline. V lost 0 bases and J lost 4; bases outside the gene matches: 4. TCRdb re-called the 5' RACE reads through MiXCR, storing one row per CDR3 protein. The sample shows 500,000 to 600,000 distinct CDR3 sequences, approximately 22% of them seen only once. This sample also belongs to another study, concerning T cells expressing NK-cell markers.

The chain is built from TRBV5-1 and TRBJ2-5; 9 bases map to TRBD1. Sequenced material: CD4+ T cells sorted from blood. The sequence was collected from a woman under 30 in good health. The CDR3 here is CASSLGGQGSETQYF. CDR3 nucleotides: TGCGCCAGCAGCTTGGGGGGACAGGGATCAGAGACCCAGTACTTC.